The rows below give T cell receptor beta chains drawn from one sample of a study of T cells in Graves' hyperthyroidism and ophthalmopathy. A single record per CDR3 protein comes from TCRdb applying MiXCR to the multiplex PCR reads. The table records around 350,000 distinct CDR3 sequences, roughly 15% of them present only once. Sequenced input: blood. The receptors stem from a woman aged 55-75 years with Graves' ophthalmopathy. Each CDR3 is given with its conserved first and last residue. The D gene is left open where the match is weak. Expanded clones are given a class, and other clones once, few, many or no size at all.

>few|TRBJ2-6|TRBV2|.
CASSDIRTADSGANVLTF
TGTGCCAGCAGTGATATCAGGACAGCGGACTCTGGGGCCAACGTCCTGACTTTC
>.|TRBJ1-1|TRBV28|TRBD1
CASRLLGQGEAFF
TGTGCCAGCAGACTGCTGGGACAGGGAGAAGCTTTCTTT
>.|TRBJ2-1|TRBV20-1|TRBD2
CSARDLGRDYNEQFF
TGCAGTGCTAGAGATCTAGGGAGGGACTACAATGAGCAGTTCTTC
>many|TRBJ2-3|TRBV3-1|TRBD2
CASGRGTDTQYF
TGTGCCAGCGGGAGGGGCACAGATACGCAGTATTTT
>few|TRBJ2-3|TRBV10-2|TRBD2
CASSPSGRPVSDTQYF
TGCGCCAGCAGCCCTAGCGGGAGACCCGTCTCGGATACGCAGTATTTT
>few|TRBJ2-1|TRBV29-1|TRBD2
CSTTTSGRIYEQFF
TGCAGCACTACGACTAGCGGGAGAATCTATGAGCAGTTCTTC
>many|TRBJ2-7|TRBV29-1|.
CSVRDMTYEQYF
TGCAGCGTCAGGGACATGACCTACGAGCAGTACTTC
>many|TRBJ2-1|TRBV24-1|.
CATSDYVGQDEQFF
TGTGCCACCAGTGATTATGTGGGCCAAGATGAGCAGTTCTTC
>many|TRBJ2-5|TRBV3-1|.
CASSPRTESGTQYF
TGTGCCAGCAGCCCCAGAACCGAGAGCGGGACCCAGTACTTC
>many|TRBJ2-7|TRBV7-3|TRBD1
CASPPVTGKSSYEQYF
TGTGCCAGCCCACCCGTGACAGGGAAAAGCTCCTACGAGCAGTACTTC
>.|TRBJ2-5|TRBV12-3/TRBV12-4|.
CASSLDPTFQETQYF
TGTGCCAGCAGTTTAGATCCCACATTCCAAGAGACCCAGTACTTC
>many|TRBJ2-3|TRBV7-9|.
CASSSADTQYF
TGTGCCAGCAGCTCGGCAGATACGCAGTATTTT
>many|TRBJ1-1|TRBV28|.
CASRPSQIEAFF
TGTGCCAGCAGACCTTCTCAGATTGAAGCTTTCTTT
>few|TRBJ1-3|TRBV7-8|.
CASGRPGNTIYF
TGTGCCAGCGGGAGACCCGGAAACACCATATATTTT
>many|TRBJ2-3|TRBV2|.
CTSSKGLDPDTQYF
TGTACCAGCAGTAAGGGATTAGATCCAGATACGCAGTATTTT
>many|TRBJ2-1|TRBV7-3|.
CASSLYQGLRNNEQFF
TGTGCCAGCAGCCTTTACCAGGGCTTGCGGAACAATGAGCAGTTCTTC
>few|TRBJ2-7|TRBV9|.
CASSGGRGEQYF
TGTGCCAGCAGCGGGGGCCGGGGCGAGCAGTACTTC
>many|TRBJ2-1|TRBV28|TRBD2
CASSSREGNEQFF
TGTGCCAGCAGTTCCCGGGAGGGTAATGAGCAGTTCTTC
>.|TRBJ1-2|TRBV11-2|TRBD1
CASSPGQGQYGYTF
TGTGCCAGCAGCCCAGGACAGGGTCAGTACGGCTACACCTTC
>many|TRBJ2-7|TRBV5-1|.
CASSLPPSYEQYF
TGCGCCAGCAGCTTGCCCCCATCGTACGAGCAGTACTTC
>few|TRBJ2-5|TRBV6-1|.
CASSGLQNLQETQYF
TGTGCCAGCAGTGGGTTGCAGAACCTCCAAGAGACCCAGTACTTC
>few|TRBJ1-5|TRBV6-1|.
CASEQQAHQPQHF
TGTGCCAGCGAGCAACAGGCGCATCAGCCCCAGCATTTT
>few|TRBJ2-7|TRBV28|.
CASRRQGAGSYYEQYF
TGTGCCAGCAGACGACAGGGAGCGGGATCCTACTACGAGCAGTACTTC
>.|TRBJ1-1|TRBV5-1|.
CASSSSYDGIVNTEAFF
TGCGCCAGCAGCTCCTCCTACGACGGCATCGTGAACACTGAAGCTTTCTTT
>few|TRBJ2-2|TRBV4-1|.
CASSQEADVTGELFF
TGCGCCAGCAGCCAAGAAGCCGACGTAACCGGGGAGCTGTTTTTT
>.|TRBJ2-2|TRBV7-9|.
CASSLSTHRTGGELFF
TGTGCCAGCAGCTTGTCCACTCACAGGACGGGCGGGGAGCTGTTTTTT
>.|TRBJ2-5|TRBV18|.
CASSIVSQETQYF
TGTGCCAGCTCGATTGTCAGCCAAGAGACCCAGTACTTC
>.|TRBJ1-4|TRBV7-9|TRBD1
CASSQWDRENEKLFF
TGTGCCAGCAGCCAGTGGGACAGAGAGAATGAAAAACTGTTTTTT
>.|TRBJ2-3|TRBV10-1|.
CASSELRTADTQYF
TGCGCCAGCAGTGAGTTACGAACGGCAGATACGCAGTATTTT
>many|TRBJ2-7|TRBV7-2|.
CASSRLGGRVSYEQYF
TGTGCCAGCAGCAGGCTTGGGGGCAGGGTGAGCTACGAGCAGTACTTC
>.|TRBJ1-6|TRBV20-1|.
CSAKDSAIIISYNSPLHF
TGCAGTGCTAAGGACAGTGCCATCATCATCTCCTATAATTCACCCCTCCACTTT
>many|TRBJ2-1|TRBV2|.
CASAPLAPSYNEQFF
TGTGCCTCCGCCCCCCTAGCGCCCTCCTACAATGAGCAGTTCTTC
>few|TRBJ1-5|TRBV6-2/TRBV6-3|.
CAGSYSDSNQPQHF
TGTGCCGGCAGTTACTCCGACAGCAATCAGCCCCAGCATTTT
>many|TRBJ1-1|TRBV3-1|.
CASSQRGGRGNTEAFF
TGTGCCAGCAGCCAGCGCGGGGGACGTGGTAACACTGAAGCTTTCTTT
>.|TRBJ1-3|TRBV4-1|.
CASSTQLVRSSGNTIYF
TGCGCCAGCAGCACCCAACTCGTCCGGTCCTCTGGAAACACCATATATTTT